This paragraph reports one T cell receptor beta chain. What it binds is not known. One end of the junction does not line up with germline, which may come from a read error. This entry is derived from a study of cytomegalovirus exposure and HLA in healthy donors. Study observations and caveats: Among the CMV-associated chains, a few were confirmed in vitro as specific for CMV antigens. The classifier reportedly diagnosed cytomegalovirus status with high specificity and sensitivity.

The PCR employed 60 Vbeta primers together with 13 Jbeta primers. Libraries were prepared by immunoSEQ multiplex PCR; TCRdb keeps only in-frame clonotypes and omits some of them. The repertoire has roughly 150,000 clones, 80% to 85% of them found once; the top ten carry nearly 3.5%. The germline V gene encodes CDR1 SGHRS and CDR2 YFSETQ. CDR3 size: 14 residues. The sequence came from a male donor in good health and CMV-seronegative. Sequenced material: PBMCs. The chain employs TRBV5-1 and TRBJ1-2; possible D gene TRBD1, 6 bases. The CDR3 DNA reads TGCGCCAGCGGACATGCACAGGGAGAGGGTGGCCACACCTTC. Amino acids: CASGHAQGEGGHTF. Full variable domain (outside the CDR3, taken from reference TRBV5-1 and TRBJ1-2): KAGVTQTPRYLIKTRGQQVTLSCSPISGHRSVSWYQQTPGQGLQFLFEYFSETQRNKGNFPGRFSGRQFSNSRSEMNVSTLELGDSALYLCASGHAQGEGGHTFGSGTRLTVV.